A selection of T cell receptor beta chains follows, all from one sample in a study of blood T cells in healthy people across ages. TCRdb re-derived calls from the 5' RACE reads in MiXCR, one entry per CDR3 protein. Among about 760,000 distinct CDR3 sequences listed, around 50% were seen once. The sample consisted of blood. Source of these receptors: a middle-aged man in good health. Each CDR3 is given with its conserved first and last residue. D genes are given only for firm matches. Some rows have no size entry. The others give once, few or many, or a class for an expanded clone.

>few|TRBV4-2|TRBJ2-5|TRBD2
CASSQVGGGEETQYF
TGTGCCAGCAGCCAAGTGGGCGGGGGAGAAGAGACCCAGTACTTC
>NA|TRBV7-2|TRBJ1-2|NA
CASSSDRSGDNGYTF
TGTGCCAGCAGCTCCGACAGATCGGGCGATAATGGCTACACCTTC
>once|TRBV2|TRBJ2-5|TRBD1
CASSGQGAETQYF
TGTGCCAGCAGTGGGCAGGGGGCAGAGACCCAGTACTTC
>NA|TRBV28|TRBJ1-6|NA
CASSLIGPNSPLHF
TGTGCCAGCAGTTTGATAGGGCCAAATTCACCCCTCCACTTT
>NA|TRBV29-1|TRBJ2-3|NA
CSGPGRSTDTQYF
TGCAGCGGACCGGGACGGAGCACAGATACGCAGTATTTT
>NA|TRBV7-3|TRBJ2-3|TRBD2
CASSFPSGSSGRADTQYF
TGTGCCAGCAGTTTTCCTAGCGGGAGTAGTGGTCGGGCAGATACGCAGTATTTT
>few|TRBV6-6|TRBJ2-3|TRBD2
CASSYGLAGTGTDTQYF
TGTGCCAGCAGTTACGGGCTAGCGGGGACGGGGACAGATACGCAGTATTTT
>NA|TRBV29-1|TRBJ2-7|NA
CSVEQNRGTYEQYF
TGCAGCGTTGAGCAGAATCGGGGAACCTACGAGCAGTACTTC
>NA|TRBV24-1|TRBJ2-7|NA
CATSGLPPYEQYF
TGTGCCACATCGGGACTCCCCCCCTACGAGCAGTACTTC
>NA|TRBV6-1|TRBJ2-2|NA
CASRTGGNTGELFF
TGTGCCAGCAGGACAGGTGGTAACACCGGGGAGCTGTTTTTT
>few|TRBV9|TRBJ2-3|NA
CASSARLGITDTQYF
TGTGCCAGCAGCGCCCGACTTGGGATTACAGATACGCAGTATTTT
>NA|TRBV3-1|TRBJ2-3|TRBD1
CASSQTGLIDTQYF
TGTGCCAGCAGTCAGACAGGGTTAATAGATACGCAGTATTTT
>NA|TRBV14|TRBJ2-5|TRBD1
CASSQDFGQGAPETQYF
TGTGCCAGCAGCCAAGATTTCGGGCAGGGGGCGCCAGAGACCCAGTACTTC
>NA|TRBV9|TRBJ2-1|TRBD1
CASSVGTGGWNEQFF
TGTGCCAGCAGCGTAGGGACAGGGGGCTGGAATGAGCAGTTCTTC
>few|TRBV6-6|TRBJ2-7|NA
CASSTERGYEQYF
TGTGCCAGCAGCACCGAACGGGGCTACGAGCAGTACTTC
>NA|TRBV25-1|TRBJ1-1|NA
CASSSHSPSRAFF
TGTGCCAGCAGTTCACATTCTCCTAGTCGAGCTTTCTTT
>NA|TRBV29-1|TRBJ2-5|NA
CSHRDRNQETQYF
TGCAGCCACAGAGACAGGAATCAAGAGACCCAGTACTTC
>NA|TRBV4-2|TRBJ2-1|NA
CASSQDNRASYNEQFF
TGTGCCAGCAGCCAAGATAACAGGGCCTCCTACAATGAGCAGTTCTTC
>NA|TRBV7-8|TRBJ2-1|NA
CASSPGRIRGGSYNEQFF
TGTGCCAGCAGCCCGGGGCGGATTAGGGGTGGTTCCTACAATGAGCAGTTCTTC
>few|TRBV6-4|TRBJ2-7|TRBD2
CASRRLAGPSYEQYF
TGTGCCAGCAGACGGCTAGCGGGCCCCTCCTACGAGCAGTACTTC
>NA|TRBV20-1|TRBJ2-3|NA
CSAARLGLNTDTQYF
TGCAGTGCTGCACGACTAGGGCTGAATACAGATACGCAGTATTTT
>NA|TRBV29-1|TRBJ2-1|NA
CSARLRNEQFF
TGCAGCGCAAGACTGCGGAATGAGCAGTTCTTC
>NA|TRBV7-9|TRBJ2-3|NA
CASGVLVNSTETQYF
TGTGCCAGTGGGGTTTTGGTGAATAGCACAGAGACGCAGTATTTT
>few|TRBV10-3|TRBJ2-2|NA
CAISEGSANTGELFF
TGTGCCATCAGTGAGGGCTCTGCGAACACCGGGGAGCTGTTTTTT
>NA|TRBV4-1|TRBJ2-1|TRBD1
CASRDGQGNWNEQFF
TGCGCCAGCAGAGACGGACAGGGGAATTGGAATGAGCAGTTCTTC
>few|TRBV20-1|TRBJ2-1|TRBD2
CSAVSGEVNNEQFF
TGCAGTGCGGTAAGCGGGGAGGTGAACAATGAGCAGTTCTTC
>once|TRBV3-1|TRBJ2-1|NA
CASSQRGIDEQFF
TGTGCCAGCAGCCAAAGGGGGATCGATGAGCAGTTCTTC
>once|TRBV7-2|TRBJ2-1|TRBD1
CASSIRQGGNEQFF
TGTGCCAGCAGCATCCGACAGGGGGGCAATGAGCAGTTCTTC
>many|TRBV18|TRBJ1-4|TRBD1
CASSPSSEGAREKLFF
TGTGCCAGCTCACCAAGTTCTGAGGGGGCGCGGGAAAAACTGTTTTTT
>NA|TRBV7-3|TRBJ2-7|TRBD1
CASSPSPGQGSFAQYF
TGTGCCAGCAGCCCTTCGCCGGGACAGGGATCTTTCGCCCAGTACTTC
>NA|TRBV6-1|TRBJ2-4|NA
CASSASDLRRGEQYF
TGTGCCAGCAGTGCTTCAGATCTGCGGAGGGGGGAGCAGTACTTC
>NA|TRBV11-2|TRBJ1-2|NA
CASSLDPLSNYGYTF
TGTGCCAGCAGCTTAGATCCGCTCAGCAACTATGGCTACACCTTC
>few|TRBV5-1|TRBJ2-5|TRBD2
CASSLDPGLGTQYF
TGCGCCAGCAGCTTGGATCCGGGACTAGGGACCCAGTACTTC
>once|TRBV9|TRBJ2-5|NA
CASSAGGRGGETQYF
TGTGCCAGCAGCGCTGGCGGTCGTGGGGGAGAGACCCAGTACTTC
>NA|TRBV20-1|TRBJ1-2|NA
CSARDLDGLAVNYGYTF
TGCAGTGCTAGAGATTTAGACGGTTTGGCAGTAAACTATGGCTACACCTTC
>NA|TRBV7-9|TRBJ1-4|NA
CASSPRGREKLFF
TGTGCCAGCAGCCCCCGGGGTCGGGAAAAACTGTTTTTT
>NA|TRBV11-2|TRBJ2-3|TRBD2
CASSPEGGQGTDTQYF
TGTGCCAGCAGCCCCGAGGGAGGGCAGGGCACAGATACGCAGTATTTT
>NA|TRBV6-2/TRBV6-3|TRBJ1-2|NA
CASSDGLNYGYTF
TGTGCCAGCAGTGACGGACTTAACTATGGCTACACCTTC
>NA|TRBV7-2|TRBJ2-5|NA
CASRLGQYQETQYF
TGTGCCAGCAGACTCGGACAGTACCAAGAGACCCAGTACTTC
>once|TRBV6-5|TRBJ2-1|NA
CASRRALSDNEQFF
TGTGCCAGCAGGAGAGCCCTATCAGACAATGAGCAGTTCTTC
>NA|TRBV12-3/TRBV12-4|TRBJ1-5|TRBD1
CASSLFLEVGQANQPQHF
TGTGCCAGCAGTTTATTCTTGGAGGTGGGACAGGCCAATCAGCCCCAGCATTTT
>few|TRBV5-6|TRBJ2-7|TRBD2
CASSHWALAGDLEQYF
TGTGCCAGCAGCCACTGGGCACTAGCGGGAGATCTCGAGCAGTACTTC
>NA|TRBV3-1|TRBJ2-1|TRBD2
CASSDVWRGGVYNEQFF
TGTGCCAGCAGCGACGTATGGCGGGGGGGTGTCTACAATGAGCAGTTCTTC
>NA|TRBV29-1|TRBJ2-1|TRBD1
CSVAMGQSSYNEQFF
TGCAGCGTTGCAATGGGACAGAGCTCCTACAATGAGCAGTTCTTC
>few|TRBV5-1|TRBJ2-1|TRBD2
CASSLVERGPYNEQFF
TGCGCCAGCAGCTTGGTAGAGCGGGGACCATACAATGAGCAGTTCTTC
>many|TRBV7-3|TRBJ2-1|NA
CASSRIPGQGAREQFF
TGTGCCAGCAGCCGAATACCGGGACAAGGGGCGAGAGAGCAGTTCTTC
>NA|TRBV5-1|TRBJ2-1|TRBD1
CASSLVQGVTDEQFF
TGCGCCAGCAGCTTGGTACAGGGGGTGACCGATGAGCAGTTCTTC
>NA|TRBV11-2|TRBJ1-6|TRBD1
CASSQPGQGITPLHF
TGTGCCAGCAGCCAGCCGGGACAGGGCATAACACCCCTCCACTTT
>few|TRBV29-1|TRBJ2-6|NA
CSVEVPTSSGANVLTF
TGCAGCGTTGAAGTCCCAACTAGCTCTGGGGCCAACGTCCTGACTTTC
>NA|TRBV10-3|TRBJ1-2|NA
CAISESPTGYTF
TGTGCCATCAGTGAGTCGCCTACGGGCTACACCTTC
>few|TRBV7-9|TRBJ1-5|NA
CASSLDGGFGNQPQHF
TGTGCCAGCAGTCTAGACGGGGGCTTTGGCAATCAGCCCCAGCATTTT
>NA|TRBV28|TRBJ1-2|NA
CASSPGARGTNLDGYTF
TGTGCCAGCAGTCCTGGGGCCCGGGGGACCAACTTAGATGGCTACACCTTC
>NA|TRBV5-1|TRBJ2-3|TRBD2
CASSLGRSSGRPYTDTQYF
TGCGCCAGCAGCTTGGGGAGGTCTAGCGGGAGGCCCTACACAGATACGCAGTATTTT
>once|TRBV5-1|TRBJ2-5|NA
CASSLTRQKYF
TGCGCCAGCAGCTTGACGAGACAGAAGTACTTC
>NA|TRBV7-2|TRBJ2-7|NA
CASSLNGRGPYEQYF
TGTGCCAGCAGCTTAAACGGGAGAGGGCCCTACGAGCAGTACTTC
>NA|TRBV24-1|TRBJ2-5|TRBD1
CATSDSPGTGTETQYF
TGTGCCACCAGTGATTCTCCCGGGACAGGGACAGAGACCCAGTACTTC
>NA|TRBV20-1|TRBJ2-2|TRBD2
CSAKWTSGTNTGELFF
TGCAGTGCTAAATGGACTAGCGGGACTAACACCGGGGAGCTGTTTTTT
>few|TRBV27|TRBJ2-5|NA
CASAPGLLETQYF
TGTGCCAGCGCCCCCGGCCTCCTCGAGACCCAGTACTTC